This passage covers 5 T cell receptor beta chains from one sample sequenced in a study of radiotherapy plus CTLA-4 blockade in lung cancer. Data came from immunoSEQ multiplex PCR; TCRdb stores just in-frame clones and leaves some out. The sample lists roughly 80,000 clones; under 80% were seen once. The sample here was peripheral blood, taken from a patient treated with radiotherapy plus ipilimumab. These receptors originate from a human donor with non-small cell lung cancer who had a partial response to radiotherapy plus ipilimumab. Some clones in this sample may be carry-over from other donors' samples.

V usage is TRBV7-8 and J usage is TRBJ2-1; 9 bases fit TRBD1. Looked up from germline, CDR1 is SGHVS and CDR2 is FQNEAQ. CDR3 length: 14 residues. V lost 6 bases, J lost 4 bases, and 4 bases stayed unmatched. The CDR3 sequence is CASSKDRGYNEQFF. CDR3 nucleotides: TGTGCCAGCAGTAAGGACAGGGGTTACAATGAGCAGTTCTTC.

The V and J genes are TRBV6-5 and TRBJ2-2; no reliable D call. Trimming removed 5 bases from V and 1 base from J, with 8 bases in between. From germline, CDR1 is MNHEY and CDR2 SVGAGI. The CDR3 covers 14 residues. As DNA, the CDR3 is TGTGCCAGCAGTATCCTGAGGAACACCGGGGAGCTGTTTTTT. Its translation is CASSILRNTGELFF.

The chain has TRBV28 and TRBJ2-1; 13 bases are shared with TRBD2. The ends lost 3 bases at V and 9 bases at J; junction bases unmatched: 14. The germline CDR1 and CDR2 sequences are MDHEN and SYDVKM. This CDR3 is 18 amino acids long. For the CDR3, the DNA is TGTGCCAGCAGTTTCTACCCGACTAGCGGGGGGAGACGTGGTGAGCAGTTCTTC. It yields the protein CASSFYPTSGGRRGEQFF.

The genes are TRBV11-2 and TRBJ2-3, with 8 bases lining up with TRBD2. With 5 bases clipped from V and 4 bases from J, the junction kept 11 bases outside the gene matches. The CDR3 has 16 amino acids. Germline lookup yields CDR1 SGHAT and CDR2 FQNNGV. The CDR3, as DNA: TGTGCCAGCAGCCCACTACCGGGAGGGCGCGCAGATACGCAGTATTTT. Its translation: CASSPLPGGRADTQYF.

This chain links TRBV29-1 with TRBJ2-2; possibly TRBD2 for D (5 bases). The CDR3 consists of 15 residues. CDR1 and CDR2 from the germline V gene are SQVTM and ANQGSEA. Trimming took 5 bases from V and 1 from J, leaving 14 bases between them. This CDR3 is CSVLWQTKNTGELFF. The DNA for the CDR3 is TGCAGCGTTCTCTGGCAGACTAAGAACACCGGGGAGCTGTTTTTT.